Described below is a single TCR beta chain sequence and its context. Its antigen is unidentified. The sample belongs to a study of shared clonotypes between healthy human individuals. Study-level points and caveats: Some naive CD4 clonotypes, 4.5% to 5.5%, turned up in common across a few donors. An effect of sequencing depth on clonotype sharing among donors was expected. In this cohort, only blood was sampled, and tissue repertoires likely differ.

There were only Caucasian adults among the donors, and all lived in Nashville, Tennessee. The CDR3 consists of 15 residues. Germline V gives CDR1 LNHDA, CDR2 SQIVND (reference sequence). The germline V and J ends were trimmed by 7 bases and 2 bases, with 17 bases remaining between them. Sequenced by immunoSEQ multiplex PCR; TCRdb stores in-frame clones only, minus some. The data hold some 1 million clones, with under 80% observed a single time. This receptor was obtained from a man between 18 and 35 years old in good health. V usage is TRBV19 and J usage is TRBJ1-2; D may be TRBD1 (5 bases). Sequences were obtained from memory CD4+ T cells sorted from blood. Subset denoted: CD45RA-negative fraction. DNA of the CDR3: TGTGCCAGTACCACCAAGGACAAGCAGAACTATGGCTACACCTTC. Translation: CASTTKDKQNYGYTF.